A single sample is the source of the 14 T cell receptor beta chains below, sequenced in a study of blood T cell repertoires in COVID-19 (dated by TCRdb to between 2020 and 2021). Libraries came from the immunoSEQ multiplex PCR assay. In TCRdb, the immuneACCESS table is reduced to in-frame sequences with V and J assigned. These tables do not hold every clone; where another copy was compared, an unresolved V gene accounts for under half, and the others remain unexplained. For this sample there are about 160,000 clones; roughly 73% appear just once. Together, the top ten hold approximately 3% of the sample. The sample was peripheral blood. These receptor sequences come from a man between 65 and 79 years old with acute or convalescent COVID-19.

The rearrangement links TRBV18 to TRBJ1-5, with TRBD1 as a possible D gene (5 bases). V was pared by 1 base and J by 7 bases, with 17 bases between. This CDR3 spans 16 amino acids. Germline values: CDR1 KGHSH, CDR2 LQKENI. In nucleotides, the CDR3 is TGTGCCAGCTCACCACTTAAGGTTAACCAGGGACAGCCCCAGCATTTT. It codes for CASSPLKVNQGQPQHF.

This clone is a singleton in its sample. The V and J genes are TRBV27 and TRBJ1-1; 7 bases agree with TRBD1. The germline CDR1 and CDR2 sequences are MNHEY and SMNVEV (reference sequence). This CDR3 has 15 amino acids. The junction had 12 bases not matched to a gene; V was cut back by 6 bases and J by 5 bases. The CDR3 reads CASRSNTGVRTEAFF. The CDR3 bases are TGTGCCAGCAGAAGCAACACAGGGGTAAGAACTGAAGCTTTCTTT.

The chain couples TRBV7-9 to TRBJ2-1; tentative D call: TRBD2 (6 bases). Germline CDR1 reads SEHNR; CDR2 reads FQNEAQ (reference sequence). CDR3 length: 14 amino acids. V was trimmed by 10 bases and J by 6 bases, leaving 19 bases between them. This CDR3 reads CATGGDAGGNEQFF. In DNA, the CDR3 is TGTGCCACCGGGGGAGACGCCGGCGGCAATGAGCAGTTCTTC.

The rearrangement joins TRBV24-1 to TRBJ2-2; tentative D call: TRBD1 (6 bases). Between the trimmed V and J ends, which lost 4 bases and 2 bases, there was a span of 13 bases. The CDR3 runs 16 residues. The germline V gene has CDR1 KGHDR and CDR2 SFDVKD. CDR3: CATSDPQGINTGELFF. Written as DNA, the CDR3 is TGTGCCACCAGTGACCCCCAGGGGATCAACACCGGGGAGCTGTTTTTT.

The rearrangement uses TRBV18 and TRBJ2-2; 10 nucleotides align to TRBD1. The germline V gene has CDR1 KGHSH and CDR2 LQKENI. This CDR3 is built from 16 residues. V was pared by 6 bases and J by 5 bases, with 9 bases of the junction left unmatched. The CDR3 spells CASSTVGQGRTGELFF. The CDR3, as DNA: TGTGCCAGCTCCACAGTGGGACAGGGGCGGACCGGGGAGCTGTTTTTT.

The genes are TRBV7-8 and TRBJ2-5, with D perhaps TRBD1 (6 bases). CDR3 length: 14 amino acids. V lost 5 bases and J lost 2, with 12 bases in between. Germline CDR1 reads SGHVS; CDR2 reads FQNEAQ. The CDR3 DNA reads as TGTGCCAGCAGCCCAGCGGACAGACAAGAGACCCAGTACTTC. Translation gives CASSPADRQETQYF.

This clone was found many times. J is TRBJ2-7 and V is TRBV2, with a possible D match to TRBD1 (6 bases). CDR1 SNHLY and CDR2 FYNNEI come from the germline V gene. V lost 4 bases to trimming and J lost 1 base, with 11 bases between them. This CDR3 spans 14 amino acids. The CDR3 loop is CASSGSDSSYEQYF. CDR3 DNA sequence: TGTGCCAGCAGTGGATCGGACAGTTCCTACGAGCAGTACTTC.

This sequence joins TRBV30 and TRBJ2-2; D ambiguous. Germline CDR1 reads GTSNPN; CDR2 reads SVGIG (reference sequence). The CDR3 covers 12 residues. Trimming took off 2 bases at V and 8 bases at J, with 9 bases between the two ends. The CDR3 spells CAWSPQAGELFF. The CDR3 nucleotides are TGTGCCTGGAGTCCACAAGCGGGGGAGCTGTTTTTT.

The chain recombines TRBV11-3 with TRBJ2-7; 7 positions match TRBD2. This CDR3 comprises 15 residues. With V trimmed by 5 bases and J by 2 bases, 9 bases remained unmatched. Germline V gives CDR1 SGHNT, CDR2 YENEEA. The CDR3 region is CASSDLGGTTYEQYF. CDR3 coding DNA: TGTGCCAGCAGCGATTTGGGGGGGACCACCTACGAGCAGTACTTC.

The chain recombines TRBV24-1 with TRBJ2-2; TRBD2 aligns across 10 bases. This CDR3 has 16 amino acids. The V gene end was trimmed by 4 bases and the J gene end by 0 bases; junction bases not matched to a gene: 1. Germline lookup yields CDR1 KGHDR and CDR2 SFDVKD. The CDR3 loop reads CATSEAGGPNTGELFF. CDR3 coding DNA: TGTGCCACCAGTGAAGCGGGGGGGCCGAACACCGGGGAGCTGTTTTTT.

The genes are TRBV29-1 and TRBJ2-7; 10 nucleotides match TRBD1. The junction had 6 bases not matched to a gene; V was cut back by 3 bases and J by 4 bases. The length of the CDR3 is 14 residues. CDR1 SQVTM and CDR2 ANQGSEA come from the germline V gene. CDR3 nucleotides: TGCAGCGTTGAGACGGGACAGGGGAATTACGAGCAGTACTTC. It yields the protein CSVETGQGNYEQYF.

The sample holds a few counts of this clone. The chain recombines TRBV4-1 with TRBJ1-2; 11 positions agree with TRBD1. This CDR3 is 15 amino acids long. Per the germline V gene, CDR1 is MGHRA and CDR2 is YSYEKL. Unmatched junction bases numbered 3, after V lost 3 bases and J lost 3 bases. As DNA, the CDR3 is TGCGCCAGCAGCCAGTGGGACAGGGGGTACTATGGCTACACCTTC. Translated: CASSQWDRGYYGYTF.

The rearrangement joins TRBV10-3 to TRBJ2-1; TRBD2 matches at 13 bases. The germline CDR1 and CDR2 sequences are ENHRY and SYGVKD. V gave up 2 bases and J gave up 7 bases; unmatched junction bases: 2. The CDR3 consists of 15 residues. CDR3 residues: CAISEGLAGVNEQFF. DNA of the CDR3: TGTGCCATCAGTGAGGGACTAGCGGGGGTAAATGAGCAGTTCTTC.

Written as DNA, the CDR3 is TGTGCCAGCAGTCGTACTAGCTCAGATACGCAGTATTTT. It codes for CASSRTSSDTQYF. The V and J genes are TRBV2 and TRBJ2-3; D might be TRBD2 (6 bases). V was shortened by 5 bases and J by 4 bases, with 10 bases between the two germline ends. CDR3 length: 13 residues. Germline CDR1 SNHLY, CDR2 FYNNEI.